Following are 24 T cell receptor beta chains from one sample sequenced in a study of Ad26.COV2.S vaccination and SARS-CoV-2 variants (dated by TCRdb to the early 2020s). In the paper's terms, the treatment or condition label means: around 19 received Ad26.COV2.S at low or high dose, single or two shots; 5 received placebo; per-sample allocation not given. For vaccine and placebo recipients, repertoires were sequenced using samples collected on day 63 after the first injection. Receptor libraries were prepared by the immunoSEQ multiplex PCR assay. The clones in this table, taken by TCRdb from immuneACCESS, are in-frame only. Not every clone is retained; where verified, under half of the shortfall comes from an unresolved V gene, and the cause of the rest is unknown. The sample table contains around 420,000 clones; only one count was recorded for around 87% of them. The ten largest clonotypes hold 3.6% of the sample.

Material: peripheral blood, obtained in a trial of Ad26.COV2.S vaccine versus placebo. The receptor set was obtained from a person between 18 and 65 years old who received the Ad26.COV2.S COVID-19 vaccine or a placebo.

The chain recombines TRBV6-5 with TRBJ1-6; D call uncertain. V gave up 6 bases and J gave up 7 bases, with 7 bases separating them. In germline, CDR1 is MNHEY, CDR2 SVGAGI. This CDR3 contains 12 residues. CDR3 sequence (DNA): TGTGCCAGCAGAGCCCCCAATTCACCCCTCCACTTT. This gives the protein CASRAPNSPLHF.

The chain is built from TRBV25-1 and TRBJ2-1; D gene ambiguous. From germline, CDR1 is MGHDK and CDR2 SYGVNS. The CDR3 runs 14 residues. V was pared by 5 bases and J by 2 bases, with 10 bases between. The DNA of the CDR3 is TGTGCCAGCAGTCTCGGGCAAACCTACAATGAGCAGTTCTTC. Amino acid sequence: CASSLGQTYNEQFF.

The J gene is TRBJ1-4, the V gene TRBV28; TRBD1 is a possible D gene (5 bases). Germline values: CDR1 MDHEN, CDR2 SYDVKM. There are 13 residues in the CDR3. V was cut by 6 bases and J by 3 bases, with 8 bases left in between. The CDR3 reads CASRKQANEKLFF. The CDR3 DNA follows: TGTGCCAGCAGGAAACAGGCTAATGAAAAACTGTTTTTT.

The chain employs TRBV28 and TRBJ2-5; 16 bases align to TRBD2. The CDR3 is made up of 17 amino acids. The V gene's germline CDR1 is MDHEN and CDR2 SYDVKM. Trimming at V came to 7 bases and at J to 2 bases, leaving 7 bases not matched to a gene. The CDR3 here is CASTGTSGGVRQETQYF. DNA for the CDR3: TGTGCCAGCACGGGGACTAGCGGGGGGGTTCGGCAAGAGACCCAGTACTTC.

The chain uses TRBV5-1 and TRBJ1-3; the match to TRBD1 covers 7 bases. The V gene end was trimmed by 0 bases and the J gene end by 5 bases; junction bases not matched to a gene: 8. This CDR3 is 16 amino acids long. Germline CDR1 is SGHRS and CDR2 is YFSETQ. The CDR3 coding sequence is TGCGCCAGCAGCTTGGACCCGCGGGACAGTAGAAACACCATATATTTT. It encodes CASSLDPRDSRNTIYF. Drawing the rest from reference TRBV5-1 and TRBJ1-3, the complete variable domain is KAGVTQTPRYLIKTRGQQVTLSCSPISGHRSVSWYQQTPGQGLQFLFEYFSETQRNKGNFPGRFSGRQFSNSRSEMNVSTLELGDSALYLCASSLDPRDSRNTIYFGEGSWLTVV.

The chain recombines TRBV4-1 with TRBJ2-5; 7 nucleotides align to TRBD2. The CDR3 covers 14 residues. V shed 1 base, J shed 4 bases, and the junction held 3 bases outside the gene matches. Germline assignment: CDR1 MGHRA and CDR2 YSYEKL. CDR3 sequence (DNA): TGCGCCAGCAGCCAAGCACTAGCGAGAGAGACCCAGTACTTC. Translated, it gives CASSQALARETQYF.

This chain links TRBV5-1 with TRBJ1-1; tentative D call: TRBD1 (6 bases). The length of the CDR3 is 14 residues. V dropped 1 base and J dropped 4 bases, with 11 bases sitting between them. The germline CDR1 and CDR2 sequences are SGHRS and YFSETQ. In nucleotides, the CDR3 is TGCGCCAGCAGCTTGAACAGCAGGGGCACTGAAGCTTTCTTT. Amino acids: CASSLNSRGTEAFF.

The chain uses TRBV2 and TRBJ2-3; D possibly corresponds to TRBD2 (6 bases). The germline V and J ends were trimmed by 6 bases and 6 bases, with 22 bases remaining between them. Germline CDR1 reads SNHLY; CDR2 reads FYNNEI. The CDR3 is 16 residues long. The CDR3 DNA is TGTGCCAGCAGGAATCCCCGGGGACTGACTCGGGATACGCAGTATTTT. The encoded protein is CASRNPRGLTRDTQYF.

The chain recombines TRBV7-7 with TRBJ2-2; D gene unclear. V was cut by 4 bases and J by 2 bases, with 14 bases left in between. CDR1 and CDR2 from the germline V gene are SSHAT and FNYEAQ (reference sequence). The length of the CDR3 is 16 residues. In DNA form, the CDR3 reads TGTGCCAGCAGCTCTACCCCCGGCCTCAACACCGGGGAGCTGTTTTTT. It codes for CASSSTPGLNTGELFF.

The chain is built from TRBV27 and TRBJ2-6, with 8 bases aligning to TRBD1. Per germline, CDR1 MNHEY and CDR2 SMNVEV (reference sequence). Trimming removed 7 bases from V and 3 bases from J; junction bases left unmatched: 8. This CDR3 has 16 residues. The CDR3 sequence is CASMDRALGGANVLTF. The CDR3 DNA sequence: TGTGCCAGCATGGACAGGGCGCTGGGTGGGGCCAACGTCCTGACTTTC.

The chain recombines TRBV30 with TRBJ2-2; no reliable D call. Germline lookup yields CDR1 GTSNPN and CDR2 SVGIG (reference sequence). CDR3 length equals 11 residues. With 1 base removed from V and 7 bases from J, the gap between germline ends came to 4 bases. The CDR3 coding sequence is TGTGCCTGGAGTGCGGGCGGGGAGCTGTTTTTT. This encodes CAWSAGGELFF.

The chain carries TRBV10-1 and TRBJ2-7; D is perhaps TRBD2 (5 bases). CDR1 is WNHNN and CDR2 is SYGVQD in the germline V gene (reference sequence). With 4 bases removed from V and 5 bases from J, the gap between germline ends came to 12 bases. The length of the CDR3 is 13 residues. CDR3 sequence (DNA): TGCGCCAGCAGTGTTCGGGGAACCCACGAGCAGTACTTC. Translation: CASSVRGTHEQYF.

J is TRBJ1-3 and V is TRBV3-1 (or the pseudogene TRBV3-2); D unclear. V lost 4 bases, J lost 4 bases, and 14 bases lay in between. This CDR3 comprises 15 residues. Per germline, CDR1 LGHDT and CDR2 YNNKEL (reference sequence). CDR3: CASSLSRLRGNTIYF. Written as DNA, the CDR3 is TGTGCCAGCAGCCTTTCACGACTGAGGGGAAACACCATATATTTT.

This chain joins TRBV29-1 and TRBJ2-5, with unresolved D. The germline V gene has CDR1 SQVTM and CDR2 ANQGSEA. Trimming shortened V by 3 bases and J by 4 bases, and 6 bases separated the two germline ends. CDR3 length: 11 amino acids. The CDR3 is CSVEGSETQYF. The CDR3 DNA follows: TGCAGCGTTGAGGGGTCAGAGACCCAGTACTTC.

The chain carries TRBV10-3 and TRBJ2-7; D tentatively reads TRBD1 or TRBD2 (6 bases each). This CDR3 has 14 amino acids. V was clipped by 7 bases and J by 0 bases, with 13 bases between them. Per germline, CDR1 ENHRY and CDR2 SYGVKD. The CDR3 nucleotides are TGTGCCATCACCGCCGGGGGCAGCTCCTACGAGCAGTACTTC. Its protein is CAITAGGSSYEQYF.

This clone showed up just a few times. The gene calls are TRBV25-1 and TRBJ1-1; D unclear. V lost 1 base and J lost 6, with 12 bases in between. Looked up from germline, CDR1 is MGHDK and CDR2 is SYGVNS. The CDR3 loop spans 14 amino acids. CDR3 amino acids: CASSELGYLAEAFF. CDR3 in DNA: TGTGCCAGCAGTGAATTAGGCTATCTGGCTGAAGCTTTCTTT.

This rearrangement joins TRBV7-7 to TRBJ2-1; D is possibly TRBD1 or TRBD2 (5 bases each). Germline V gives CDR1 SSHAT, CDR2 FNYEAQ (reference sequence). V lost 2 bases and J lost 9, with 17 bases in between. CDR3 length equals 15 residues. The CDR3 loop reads CASSLSSGTRREQFF. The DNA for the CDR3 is TGTGCCAGCAGCTTAAGTTCCGGGACCAGACGTGAGCAGTTCTTC.

This chain's CDR3 is CASSLRVSTEAGELFF. The CDR3 bases are TGTGCCAGCAGCCTCAGGGTCTCCACAGAAGCCGGGGAGCTGTTTTTT. V and J are TRBV7-2 and TRBJ2-2, with D perhaps TRBD1 (5 bases). The ends were cut back, 5 bases at V and 6 bases at J, with 19 bases in the middle. In germline, CDR1 is SGHTA, CDR2 FQGNSA. There are 16 residues in the CDR3.

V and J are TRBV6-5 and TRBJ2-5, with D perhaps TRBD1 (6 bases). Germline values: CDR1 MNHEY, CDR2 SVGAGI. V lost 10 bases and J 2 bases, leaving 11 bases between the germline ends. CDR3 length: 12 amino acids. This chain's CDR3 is CATNREQETQYF. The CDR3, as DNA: TGTGCCACCAACAGGGAACAAGAGACCCAGTACTTC.

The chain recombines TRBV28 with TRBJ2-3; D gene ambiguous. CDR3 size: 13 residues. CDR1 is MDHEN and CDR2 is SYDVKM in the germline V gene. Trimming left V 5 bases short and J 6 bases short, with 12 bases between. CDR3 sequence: CASSPAGRDTQYF. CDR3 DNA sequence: TGTGCCAGCAGTCCCGCAGGTCGCGATACGCAGTATTTT.

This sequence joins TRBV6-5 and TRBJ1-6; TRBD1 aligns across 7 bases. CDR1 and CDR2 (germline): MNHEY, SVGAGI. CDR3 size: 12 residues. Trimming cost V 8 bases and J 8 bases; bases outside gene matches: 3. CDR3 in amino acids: CASGTGDSPLHF. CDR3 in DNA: TGTGCCAGCGGAACAGGGGATTCACCCCTCCACTTT.

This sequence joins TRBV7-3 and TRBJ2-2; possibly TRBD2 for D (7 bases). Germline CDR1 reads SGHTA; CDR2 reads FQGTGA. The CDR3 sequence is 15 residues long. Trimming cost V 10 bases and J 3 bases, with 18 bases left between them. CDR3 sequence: CAIPKRGAYTGELFF. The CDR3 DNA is TGTGCCATCCCGAAACGGGGGGCCTACACCGGGGAGCTGTTTTTT.

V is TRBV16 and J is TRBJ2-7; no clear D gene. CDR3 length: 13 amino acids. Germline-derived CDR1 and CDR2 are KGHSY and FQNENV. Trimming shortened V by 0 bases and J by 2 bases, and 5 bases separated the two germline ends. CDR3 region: CASSQSWAYEQYF. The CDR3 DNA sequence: TGTGCCAGCAGCCAATCGTGGGCCTACGAGCAGTACTTC.

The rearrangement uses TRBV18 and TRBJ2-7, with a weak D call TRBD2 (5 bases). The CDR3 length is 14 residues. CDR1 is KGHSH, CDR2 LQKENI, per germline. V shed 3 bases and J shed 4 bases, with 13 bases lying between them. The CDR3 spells CASSPSGLEYEQYF. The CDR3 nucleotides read TGTGCCAGCTCACCCTCGGGGTTGGAGTACGAGCAGTACTTC.